The sequence of this T cell receptor beta chain was determined in a study of OX40 agonist ivuxolimab in advanced cancers. Overall study context: Head and neck, renal cell, melanoma or hepatocellular carcinoma were the cancers that dose-escalation patients had. Prior anti-PD-1, anti-PD-L1 or anti-CTLA-4 therapy was allowed; 40% had some.

Clones were read by immunoSEQ multiplex PCR, and TCRdb kept only the in-frame ones, dropping some. The data contain some 65,000 clones, about nine tenths of them singletons. This TCR was recovered from an adult with an advanced solid tumor such as melanoma, head and neck, liver or kidney cancer. The sample here was CD4+ or CD8+ T cells sorted from blood, taken in a trial of the OX40 agonist ivuxolimab.

CDR3 residues: CSVDKGYTF. In DNA form, the CDR3 reads TGCAGCGTTGACAAAGGCTACACCTTC. The chain combines TRBV29-1 with TRBJ1-2; D remains ambiguous. The germline CDR1 and CDR2 sequences are SQVTM and ANQGSEA. There are 9 residues in the CDR3. The ends were cut back, 3 bases at V and 8 bases at J, with 4 bases in the middle. Supplemented by reference TRBV29-1 and TRBJ1-2, the full variable domain reads SAVISQKPSRDICQRGTSLTIQCQVDSQVTMMFWYRQQPGQSLTLIATANQGSEATYESGFVIDKFPISRPNLTFSTLTVSNMSPEDSSIYLCSVDKGYTFGSGTRLTVV.